The 3 T cell receptor beta chains below come from one sample, sequenced in a study of cytomegalovirus exposure and HLA in healthy donors. This PCR relied on a set of 60 Vbeta primers and 13 Jbeta primers. Sequencing used immunoSEQ multiplex PCR; TCRdb keeps in-frame clones, though not all of them. The sample has about 200,000 clones, 79% seen once; the top ten hold 1.5% to 2%. Input material: PBMCs. These receptors all come from a man aged 50-60 years in good health and CMV-seronegative.

CDR3 in amino acids: CASSLGTVTEAFF. The CDR3 nucleotides read TGTGCCAGCAGCTTGGGGACAGTGACTGAAGCTTTCTTT. This sequence joins TRBV7-8 and TRBJ1-1; 7 positions match TRBD1. The CDR3 loop spans 13 amino acids. Germline CDR1 and CDR2: SGHVS and FQNEAQ. J lost 5 bases, V lost 3 bases, and 3 bases had no gene match.

V and J are TRBV6-1 and TRBJ2-3; a possible D gene is TRBD1 (6 bases). This CDR3 region has 16 residues. Trimming took off 4 bases at V and 3 bases at J, with 17 bases between the two ends. Germline V lookup: CDR1 MNHNS, CDR2 SASEGT. The CDR3 sequence is CASSGTDPGRTDTQYF. The DNA of the CDR3 is TGTGCCAGCAGTGGGACAGACCCGGGGAGAACAGATACGCAGTATTTT.

This chain connects TRBV9 to TRBJ1-1; no firm D call. CDR1 is SGDLS, CDR2 YYNGEE, per germline. V lost 3 bases and J 0 bases, leaving 9 bases between the germline ends. The CDR3 sequence is 14 residues long. CDR3 protein: CASSGSGVNTEAFF. The CDR3 nucleotides are TGTGCCAGCAGCGGGTCGGGAGTGAACACTGAAGCTTTCTTT.